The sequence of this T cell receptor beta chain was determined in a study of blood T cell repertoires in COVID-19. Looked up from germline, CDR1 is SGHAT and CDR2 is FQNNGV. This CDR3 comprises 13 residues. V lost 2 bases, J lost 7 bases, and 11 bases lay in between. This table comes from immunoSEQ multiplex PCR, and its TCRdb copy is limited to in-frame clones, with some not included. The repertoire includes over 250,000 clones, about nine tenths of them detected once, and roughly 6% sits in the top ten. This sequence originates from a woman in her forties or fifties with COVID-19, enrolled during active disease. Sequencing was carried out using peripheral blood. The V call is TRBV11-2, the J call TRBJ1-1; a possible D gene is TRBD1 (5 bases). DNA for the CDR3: TGTGCCAGCAGCTTAAGACAGAACCTTGAAGCTTTCTTT. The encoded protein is CASSLRQNLEAFF.